This T cell receptor (beta chain) was recovered during a study of spatial heterogeneity in lung cancer. Study-level background: The mean occurrence of each unique TCR and UMI combination in raw reads exceeded eight.

Points on this clonotype: Its specificity is not known.

Unique molecular identifiers, one per molecule, were present on every TCR cDNA molecule. TCRdb analysed the 5' RACE reads with MiXCR anew, one entry per CDR3 protein. There are more than 35,000 distinct CDR3 sequences in the sample; roughly 5% occur only once, and 20% to 30% lies in the top ten. Germline V gene data show CDR1 as LNHNV and CDR2 as YYDKDF (reference sequence). V was trimmed by 2 bases and J by 3 bases, leaving 13 bases between them. CDR3 size: 15 residues. Study results and caveats: Blood carried ubiquitous expanded tumor TCRs more at resection than follow-up.

Time point given: sample taken at primary tumor resection. Unsorted whole RNA of tumor, nontumor lung or frozen PBMC was sequenced. Donation came from about 72 patients with untreated early-stage non-small cell lung cancer. Sequencing was performed on PBMCs, taken at surgery. This receptor was obtained from a female donor with early-stage non-small cell lung cancer. This chain connects TRBV15 to TRBJ1-2, with D tentatively TRBD1 (5 bases). The CDR3 sequence: CATSRFKGSHYGYTF. The CDR3 DNA reads as TGTGCCACCAGCAGATTCAAGGGGTCCCACTATGGCTACACCTTC.